This T cell receptor beta chain was captured by sequencing in a study of cytomegalovirus exposure and HLA in healthy donors. Study-level results: The authors later linked a missense DCLRE1C variant to TCR beta V- and J-gene trimming.

Details on this clone: Its antigen remains unidentified.

The PCR made use of 60 Vbeta and 13 Jbeta primers. Only in-frame clones appear in the TCRdb table, and some are missing; sequencing was by immunoSEQ multiplex PCR. The table has 150,000 to 200,000 clones, roughly 84% seen once. CDR1 SEHNR and CDR2 FQNEAQ come from the germline V gene (reference sequence). V shed 1 base, J shed 2 bases, and the junction held 9 bases outside the gene matches. The CDR3 extends over 17 amino acids. The sequence was collected from a girl under three years old in good health and CMV-seronegative. The sample was PBMCs. The J gene is TRBJ2-7, the V gene TRBV7-9, with 9 bases identical to TRBD1. CDR3 nucleotide sequence: TGTGCCAGCAGCTTAGGGGGCGGACAGGGGTCCACCTACGAGCAGTACTTC. It translates to CASSLGGGQGSTYEQYF.